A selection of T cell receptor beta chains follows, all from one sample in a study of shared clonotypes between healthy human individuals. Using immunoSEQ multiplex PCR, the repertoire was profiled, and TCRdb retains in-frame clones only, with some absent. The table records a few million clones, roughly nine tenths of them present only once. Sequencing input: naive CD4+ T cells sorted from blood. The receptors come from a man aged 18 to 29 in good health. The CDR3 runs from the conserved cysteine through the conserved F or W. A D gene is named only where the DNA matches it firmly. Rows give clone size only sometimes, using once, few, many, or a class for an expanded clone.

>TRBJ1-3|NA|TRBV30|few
CAWTGVSGNTIYF
TGTGCCTGGACCGGGGTCTCTGGAAACACCATATATTTT
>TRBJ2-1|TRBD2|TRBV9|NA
CASSVVSGAYNEQFF
TGTGCCAGCAGCGTAGTCAGCGGGGCTTACAATGAGCAGTTCTTC
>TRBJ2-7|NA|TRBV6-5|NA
CASSSAGLPYEQYF
TGTGCCAGCAGTTCCGCGGGCCTCCCCTACGAGCAGTACTTC
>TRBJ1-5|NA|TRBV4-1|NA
CASSQEGYNNQPQHF
TGCGCCAGCAGCCAAGAGGGATATAACAATCAGCCCCAGCATTTT
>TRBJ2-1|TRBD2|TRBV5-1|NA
CASSRSGTSGRNEQFF
TGCGCCAGCAGCCGCTCCGGGACTAGCGGGAGGAATGAGCAGTTCTTC
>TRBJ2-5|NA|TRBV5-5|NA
CASSSPRETQYF
TGTGCCAGCAGTTCGCCTAGGGAGACCCAGTACTTC
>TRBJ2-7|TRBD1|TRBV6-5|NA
CASSYKDRGGYEQYF
TGTGCCAGCAGTTACAAAGACAGGGGTGGATACGAGCAGTACTTC
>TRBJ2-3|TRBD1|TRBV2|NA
CASGEEGGRKVIDTQYF
TGTGCCAGCGGTGAGGAAGGGGGCAGGAAGGTGATAGATACGCAGTATTTT
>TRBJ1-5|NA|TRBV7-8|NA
CASSLFGGQPQHF
TGTGCCAGCAGCTTATTTGGAGGTCAGCCCCAGCATTTT
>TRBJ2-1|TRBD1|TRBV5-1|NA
CASSPRTGFYNEQFF
TGCGCCAGCAGCCCCCGGACAGGGTTTTACAATGAGCAGTTCTTC
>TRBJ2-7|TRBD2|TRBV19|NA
CASSIFEGTSVVYEQYF
TGTGCCAGTAGTATCTTCGAAGGGACTAGCGTTGTCTACGAGCAGTACTTC
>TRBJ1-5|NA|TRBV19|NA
CASTTTGGINQPQHF
TGTGCCAGTACCACGACGGGGGGCATCAATCAGCCCCAGCATTTT
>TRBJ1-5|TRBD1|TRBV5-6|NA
CASSLMGQGAMSNQPQHF
TGTGCCAGCAGCTTGATGGGACAGGGGGCAATGAGCAATCAGCCCCAGCATTTT
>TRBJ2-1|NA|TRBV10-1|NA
CASRGASSYNEQFF
TGCGCCAGCAGGGGAGCTAGCTCCTACAATGAGCAGTTCTTC
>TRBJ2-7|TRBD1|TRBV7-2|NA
CASSSRDRGFYEQYF
TGTGCCAGCAGCTCCCGGGACAGGGGATTCTACGAGCAGTACTTC
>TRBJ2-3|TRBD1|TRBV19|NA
CASSLRTGPTDTQYF
TGTGCCAGTAGCTTGAGGACAGGGCCCACAGATACGCAGTATTTT
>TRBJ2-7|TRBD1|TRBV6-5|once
CASSRRQGIGEQYF
TGTGCCAGCAGTCGAAGACAGGGGATCGGCGAGCAGTACTTC
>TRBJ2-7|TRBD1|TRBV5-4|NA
CASSLGWDRIPPSYEQYF
TGTGCCAGCAGCTTGGGTTGGGACAGGATACCTCCCTCCTACGAGCAGTACTTC
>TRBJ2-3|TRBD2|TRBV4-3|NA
CASSRGTSGTDTQYF
TGCGCCAGCAGCCGAGGGACTAGCGGGACAGATACGCAGTATTTT
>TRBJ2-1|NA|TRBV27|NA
CASSLWAKIGEQFF
TGTGCCAGCAGTTTATGGGCCAAGATCGGGGAGCAGTTCTTC
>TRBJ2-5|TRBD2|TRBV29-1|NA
CSVEQGTSGGANQETQYF
TGCAGCGTAGAACAAGGCACTAGCGGGGGGGCGAACCAAGAGACCCAGTACTTC
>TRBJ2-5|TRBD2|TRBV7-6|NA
CASSRGGTSGGSGETQYF
TGTGCCAGCAGCCGAGGAGGCACTAGCGGGGGTTCCGGGGAGACCCAGTACTTC
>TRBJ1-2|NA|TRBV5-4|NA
CASSLEQSDGYTF
TGTGCCAGCAGCTTGGAGCAGAGCGATGGCTACACCTTC